Included here is one TCR beta chain sequence, with context. Its antigen is undetermined. The sample comes from a study of cytomegalovirus exposure and HLA in healthy donors. Looking at the study overall: When 398 donors were genotyped, over 80% of them were found to fall in the Caucasian-associated ancestry cluster.

PCR primers comprised 60 Vbeta and 13 Jbeta primers. Using immunoSEQ multiplex PCR, the repertoire was profiled, and TCRdb retains in-frame clones only, with some absent. The table includes 150,000 to 200,000 clones, 80% detected once. Study findings and constraints: When analyzed later, the rates of TCR association showed variation by HLA locus, with DRB1 the most and HLA-C the fewest. Cytomegalovirus status was reportedly diagnosed by the classifier with high sensitivity and specificity.

Germline V gene sequence: CDR1 MGHDK, CDR2 SYGVNS. With V trimmed by 10 bases and J by 3 bases, 15 bases remained unmatched. This CDR3 comprises 16 residues. The source is a man aged 30 to 45 in good health and CMV-seronegative. The chain carries TRBV25-1 and TRBJ1-2, with 9 positions matching TRBD1. The sample comprised PBMCs. This chain's CDR3 is CATLGGQGRSDYGYTF. Written as DNA, the CDR3 is TGTGCCACCCTTGGGGGACAGGGTCGGTCGGACTATGGCTACACCTTC.